The 29 T cell receptor beta chains below come from one sample, sequenced in a study of cytomegalovirus exposure and HLA in healthy donors. The PCR had 60 Vbeta and 13 Jbeta primers. TCRdb's table, derived via immunoSEQ multiplex PCR, lists solely in-frame clones and lacks some. The data show roughly 97,000 clones, about a tenth seen once. The sequencing sample was made of PBMCs. The receptors originated from a man aged 35-49 years in good health and CMV-seropositive.

This clone was seen only a few times. J is TRBJ2-1 and V is TRBV5-1; D is possibly TRBD1 (5 bases). The ends were cut back, 4 bases at V and 0 bases at J, with 14 bases in the middle. Germline assignment: CDR1 SGHRS and CDR2 YFSETQ. The CDR3 spans 16 residues. CDR3: CASSDILQDSYNEQFF. The CDR3 DNA reads TGCGCCAGCAGCGATATACTACAGGACTCCTACAATGAGCAGTTCTTC.

The V and J genes are TRBV18 and TRBJ2-2; possible D gene TRBD2, 6 bases. The CDR3 totals 16 residues. Per germline, CDR1 KGHSH and CDR2 LQKENI. V lost 3 bases and J lost 3, with 14 bases in between. CDR3: CASSPGGNTYTGELFF. In DNA, the CDR3 is TGTGCCAGCTCACCTGGAGGGAACACTTACACCGGGGAGCTGTTTTTT. Full variable domain (rest looked up from reference TRBV18 and TRBJ2-2): NAGVMQNPRHLVRRRGQEARLRCSPMKGHSHVYWYRQLPEEGLKFMVYLQKENIIDESGMPKERFSAEFPKEGPSILRIQQVVRGDSAAYFCASSPGGNTYTGELFFGEGSRLTVL.

The V call is TRBV9, the J call TRBJ2-1, with 9 nucleotides matching TRBD2. The CDR3 is 15 residues long. Germline loops: CDR1 SGDLS, CDR2 YYNGEE. J was trimmed by 5 bases and V by 4 bases; bases with no gene match: 7. The CDR3 bases are TGTGCCAGCAGCCCCTGGGTAGCGGGGGACAATGAGCAGTTCTTC. This codes for CASSPWVAGDNEQFF.

In its sample, this clone was seen a few times. The V gene is TRBV19, the J gene TRBJ1-5; 9 bases fit TRBD1. V shed 3 bases, J shed 6 bases, and the junction held 3 bases outside the gene matches. Germline V lookup: CDR1 LNHDA, CDR2 SQIVND (reference sequence). The CDR3 spans 14 residues. CDR3 sequence reads: CASSMTGGTQPQHF. The DNA for the CDR3 is TGTGCCAGTAGTATGACAGGGGGAACTCAGCCCCAGCATTTT. Drawing the rest from reference TRBV19 and TRBJ1-5, the complete variable domain is DGGITQSPKYLFRKEGQNVTLSCEQNLNHDAMYWYRQDPGQGLRLIYYSQIVNDFQKGDIAEGYSVSREKKESFPLTVTSAQKNPTAFYLCASSMTGGTQPQHFGDGTRLSIL.

This clone was picked up a small number of times. The rearrangement links TRBV7-9 to TRBJ2-3, with D perhaps TRBD2 (6 bases). V lost 1 base to trimming and J lost 1 base, with 15 bases between them. The CDR3 is 17 residues long. Germline CDR1 is SEHNR and CDR2 is FQNEAQ (reference sequence). CDR3 residues: CASSLGELSGGTDTQYF. In DNA form, the CDR3 reads TGTGCCAGCAGCTTAGGGGAGCTTAGCGGAGGCACAGATACGCAGTATTTT.

This clone rates as large. The chain uses TRBV19 and TRBJ2-1, with D perhaps matching TRBD1 (6 bases). CDR1 is LNHDA and CDR2 is SQIVND in the germline V gene (reference sequence). The CDR3 has 15 residues. Trimming took 2 bases from V and 1 from J, leaving 9 bases between them. DNA for the CDR3: TGTGCCAGTAGTATATTGGGACAATCCTACAATGAGCAGTTCTTC. Amino acid sequence: CASSILGQSYNEQFF.

This clone was seen only a few times. The chain links TRBV19 to TRBJ2-7, with 7 bases identical to TRBD2. The CDR3 is 14 amino acids. The germline gives CDR1 LNHDA, CDR2 SQIVND (reference sequence). The trim removed 4 bases at V and 2 bases at J, leaving 5 bases unmatched. DNA for the CDR3: TGTGCCAGTAGTACTCGCGGGGGAACCTACGAGCAGTACTTC. Its translation: CASSTRGGTYEQYF.

This sequence joins TRBV19 and TRBJ2-6; 9 bases align to TRBD1. The V gene end was trimmed by 4 bases and the J gene end by 2 bases; junction bases not matched to a gene: 3. Germline V gene data show CDR1 as LNHDA and CDR2 as SQIVND (reference sequence). The CDR3 covers 16 residues. In DNA, the CDR3 is TGTGCCAGTAGTACCAGGACAGGGGCTGGGGCCAACGTCCTGACTTTC. Translating gives CASSTRTGAGANVLTF.

The rearrangement links TRBV28 to TRBJ1-5; D possibly corresponds to TRBD1 (6 bases). This CDR3 is built from 14 residues. Germline V gene sequence: CDR1 MDHEN, CDR2 SYDVKM. V lost 2 bases and J 6 bases, leaving 11 bases between the germline ends. The CDR3 DNA reads TGTGCCAGCAGTTTAGTCTCCAGGGGTCAGCCCCAGCATTTT. Translated: CASSLVSRGQPQHF. Supplemented by reference TRBV28 and TRBJ1-5, the full variable domain reads DVKVTQSSRYLVKRTGEKVFLECVQDMDHENMFWYRQDPGLGLRLIYFSYDVKMKEKGDIPEGYSVSREKKERFSLILESASTNQTSMYLCASSLVSRGQPQHFGDGTRLSIL.

This clone was seen more than once but under ten times. This chain connects TRBV13 to TRBJ2-4, with TRBD1 identical over 8 bases. Unmatched junction bases numbered 3, after V lost 6 bases and J lost 2 bases. CDR3 length: 14 residues. Germline CDR1 PRHDT, CDR2 FYEKMQ (reference sequence). CDR3 loop: CASRRTGSKNIQYF. The CDR3 nucleotides read TGTGCCAGCAGGCGGACAGGGTCCAAAAACATTCAGTACTTC.

This chain joins TRBV2 and TRBJ1-6, with 9 bases identical to TRBD1. The CDR3 totals 15 residues. Per germline, CDR1 SNHLY and CDR2 FYNNEI. The V segment lost 9 bases and the J segment 7 bases; nucleotides outside the gene matches: 10. DNA of the CDR3: TGTGCCAGAGCCCCGGGACAGGGCGGGAATTCACCCCTCCACTTT. It yields the protein CARAPGQGGNSPLHF.

The V call is TRBV6-5, the J call TRBJ1-5, with D unresolved. Trimming removed 5 bases from V and 5 bases from J, with 13 bases in between. Looked up from germline, CDR1 is MNHEY and CDR2 is SVGAGI. The CDR3 consists of 14 residues. The CDR3 loop reads CASSEMGSYQPQHF. CDR3 nucleotide sequence: TGTGCCAGCAGTGAAATGGGCAGTTATCAGCCCCAGCATTTT.

In its sample, this clone was seen a few times. Other DNA sequences in this specimen translate into the identical CDR3. The chain couples TRBV9 to TRBJ1-1, with 9 bases aligning to TRBD1. The CDR3 length is 14 residues. V dropped 8 bases and J dropped 3; count of bases not matched to a gene: 8. Germline-derived CDR1 and CDR2 are SGDLS and YYNGEE. CDR3 sequence reads: CASHTGGVDTEAFF. CDR3 nucleotide sequence: TGTGCCAGTCATACAGGGGGCGTTGACACTGAAGCTTTCTTT. The variable domain in full, with the rest retrieved from reference TRBV9 and TRBJ1-1, is DSGVTQTPKHLITATGQRVTLRCSPRSGDLSVYWYQQSLDQGLQFLIQYYNGEERAKGNILERFSAQQFPDLHSELNLSSLELGDSALYFCASHTGGVDTEAFFGQGTRLTVV.

This clone occurred a few times. The rearrangement joins TRBV18 to TRBJ1-3, with D possibly matching TRBD1 (5 bases). The V end lost 6 bases, the J end lost 0 bases, and 9 bases lay between the germline ends. CDR3 length: 14 residues. From germline, CDR1 is KGHSH and CDR2 LQKENI. This CDR3 reads CASSPDNSGNTIYF. Written as DNA, the CDR3 is TGTGCCAGCTCGCCGGACAACTCTGGAAACACCATATATTTT.

This chain links TRBV9 with TRBJ2-7; a possible D gene is TRBD2 (5 bases). V gave up 0 bases and J gave up 3 bases, with 16 bases separating them. The CDR3 is made up of 16 amino acids. Looked up from germline, CDR1 is SGDLS and CDR2 is YYNGEE. The CDR3 coding sequence is TGTGCCAGCAGCGTAGTCGCGGGCGAGCGAATCTACGAGCAGTACTTC. This encodes CASSVVAGERIYEQYF.

V is TRBV28 and J is TRBJ2-1; D remains unclear. This CDR3 comprises 13 residues. V was pared by 1 base and J by 7 bases, with 8 bases between. CDR1 and CDR2 from the germline V gene are MDHEN and SYDVKM. The CDR3 reads CASSLYQRNEQFF. CDR3 DNA sequence: TGTGCCAGCAGTTTATACCAGCGAAATGAGCAGTTCTTC.

In this sample, this clone turned up a few times. The V gene is TRBV2, the J gene TRBJ1-4, with 10 bases identical to TRBD1. The CDR3 is 15 amino acids. Germline assignment: CDR1 SNHLY and CDR2 FYNNEI. The V segment lost 5 bases and the J segment 7 bases; nucleotides outside the gene matches: 7. The CDR3, as DNA: TGTGCCAGCAGTCCTCAGACAGGGGGCCTTGAAAAACTGTTTTTT. Translated, it gives CASSPQTGGLEKLFF.

About this clone itself: Other nucleotide sequences in the sample specify the same CDR3. V and J are TRBV7-9 and TRBJ1-4; D not resolved. The CDR3 covers 14 residues. Germline V gene lookup returns CDR1 SEHNR and CDR2 FQNEAQ (reference sequence). Trimming stripped 7 bases from V and 7 bases from J, with 16 bases between. The CDR3 bases are TGTGCCAGCACTGAGGGAGTTGCTAGTGAAAAACTGTTTTTT. Amino acids: CASTEGVASEKLFF.

In DNA form, the CDR3 reads TGTGCCAGCAGCTTAGAGGAAGGGACAGGCTCGTTCTTC. It is translated as CASSLEEGTGSFF. The chain recombines TRBV11-2 with TRBJ2-1; 8 bases agree with TRBD1. The CDR3 is made up of 13 amino acids. Per germline, CDR1 SGHAT and CDR2 FQNNGV. V was clipped by 0 bases and J by 15 bases; unmatched bases: 7.

This chain connects TRBV4-2 to TRBJ2-1, with unresolved D. CDR1 and CDR2 from the germline V gene are LGHNA and YNFKEQ. This CDR3 region has 15 residues. V was trimmed by 1 base and J by 2 bases, leaving 9 bases between them. The CDR3 spells CASSQVQSAYNEQFF. The CDR3, as DNA: TGTGCCAGCAGCCAAGTCCAGAGCGCCTACAATGAGCAGTTCTTC.

This clone has more than one count but fewer than ten. J is TRBJ2-7 and V is TRBV5-1; TRBD1 matches 8 bases. The junction had 3 bases not matched to a gene; V was cut back by 1 base and J by 0 bases. The CDR3 is made up of 15 amino acids. The germline V gene has CDR1 SGHRS and CDR2 YFSETQ. The CDR3 DNA follows: TGCGCCAGCAGCTTGTGGGACAGGAGCTCCTACGAGCAGTACTTC. It is translated as CASSLWDRSSYEQYF.

The V call is TRBV28, the J call TRBJ2-1; 8 bases line up with TRBD2. CDR1 MDHEN and CDR2 SYDVKM come from the germline V gene. V shed 6 bases and J 4 bases; nucleotides not matched to a gene: 11. The CDR3 sequence is 16 residues long. CDR3 residues: CASRTPGAGGYNEQFF. In nucleotides, the CDR3 is TGTGCCAGCAGGACCCCCGGGGCGGGAGGATACAATGAGCAGTTCTTC.

The chain carries TRBV19 and TRBJ2-7; maybe TRBD2 (5 bases). Trimming took 4 bases from V and 0 from J, leaving 16 bases between them. The CDR3 sequence is 16 residues long. Germline V CDR1 and CDR2: LNHDA, SQIVND (reference sequence). The CDR3 DNA is TGTGCCAGTAGTACCACCAGCGGAATGCTCTCCTACGAGCAGTACTTC. It codes for CASSTTSGMLSYEQYF.

The rearrangement uses TRBV5-6 and TRBJ1-5; D might be TRBD1 (5 bases). Germline loops: CDR1 SGHDT, CDR2 YYEEEE. The CDR3 is 14 residues long. V lost 2 bases and J lost 1, with 7 bases in between. DNA of the CDR3: TGTGCCAGCAGCTTTGGACAAAGCAATCAGCCCCAGCATTTT. This codes for CASSFGQSNQPQHF.

There are a few counts of this clone. This chain joins TRBV6-6 and TRBJ1-1, with TRBD1 matching 8 bases. The V gene's germline CDR1 is MNHNY and CDR2 SVGAGI (reference sequence). V trimming: 5 bases; J trimming: 2 bases; junction bases outside the gene matches: 4. The CDR3 is 14 amino acids. CDR3 loop: CASSRGQGNTEAFF. The CDR3 nucleotides read TGTGCCAGCAGTCGCGGACAGGGCAACACTGAAGCTTTCTTT.

This chain links TRBV6-5 with TRBJ1-5; D is ambiguous. V was clipped by 2 bases and J by 1 base, with 9 bases between them. Germline V gene lookup returns CDR1 MNHEY and CDR2 SVGAGI. The CDR3 is 15 residues long. The CDR3 sequence: CASSYTKESNQPQHF. The CDR3 DNA sequence: TGTGCCAGCAGTTACACGAAGGAGAGCAATCAGCCCCAGCATTTT.

This clone was seen only a few times. The chain carries TRBV5-8 and TRBJ1-5; possible D gene TRBD1, 5 bases. V was pared by 0 bases and J by 5 bases, with 9 bases between. Germline V CDR1 and CDR2: SGHTS, YDEGEE. There are 14 residues in the CDR3. The CDR3: CASSLGQNYQPQHF. For the CDR3, the DNA is TGTGCCAGCAGCTTGGGACAGAACTATCAGCCCCAGCATTTT.

J is TRBJ2-3 and V is TRBV29-1; TRBD2 matches at 14 bases. This CDR3 has 14 amino acids. Germline CDR1 SQVTM, CDR2 ANQGSEA. The trim removed 8 bases at V and 4 bases at J, leaving 5 bases unmatched. The CDR3 here is CSTGTSGGSDTQYF. CDR3 nucleotide sequence: TGCAGCACCGGGACTAGCGGGGGATCAGATACGCAGTATTTT.

This clone has just a few counts. The rearrangement uses TRBV11-2 and TRBJ2-5, with D maybe TRBD2 (6 bases). Germline values: CDR1 SGHAT, CDR2 FQNNGV. This CDR3 contains 11 residues. V gave up 5 bases and J gave up 5 bases, with 6 bases separating them. CDR3 region: CASSRGETQYF. In DNA form, the CDR3 reads TGTGCCAGCAGCCGGGGGGAGACCCAGTACTTC.